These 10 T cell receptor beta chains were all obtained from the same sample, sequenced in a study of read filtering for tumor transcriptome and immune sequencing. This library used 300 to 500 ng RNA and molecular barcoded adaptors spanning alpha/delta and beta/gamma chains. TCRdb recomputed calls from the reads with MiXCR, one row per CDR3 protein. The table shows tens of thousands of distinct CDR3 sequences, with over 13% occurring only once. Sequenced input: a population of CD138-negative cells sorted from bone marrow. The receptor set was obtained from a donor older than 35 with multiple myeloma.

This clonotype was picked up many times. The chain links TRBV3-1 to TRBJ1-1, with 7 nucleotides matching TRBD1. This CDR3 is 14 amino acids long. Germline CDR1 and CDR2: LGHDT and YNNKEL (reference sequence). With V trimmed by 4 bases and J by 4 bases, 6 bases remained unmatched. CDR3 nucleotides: TGTGCCAGCAGCCTAAACCAGGGGGGCACTGAAGCTTTCTTT. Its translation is CASSLNQGGTEAFF.

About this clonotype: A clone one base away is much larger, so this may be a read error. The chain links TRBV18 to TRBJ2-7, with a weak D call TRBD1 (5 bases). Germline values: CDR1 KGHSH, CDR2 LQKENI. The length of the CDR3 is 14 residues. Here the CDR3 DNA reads TGTACCAGCTCACAGGTCGGAACGCAAAACGAGCAGTACTTC. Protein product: CTSSQVGTQNEQYF.

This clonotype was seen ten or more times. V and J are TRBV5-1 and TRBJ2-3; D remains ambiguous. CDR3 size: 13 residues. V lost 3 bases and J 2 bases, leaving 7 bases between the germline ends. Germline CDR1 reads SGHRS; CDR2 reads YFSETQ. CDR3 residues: CASSSTNTDTQYF. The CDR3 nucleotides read TGCGCCAGCAGCTCCACCAACACAGATACGCAGTATTTT.

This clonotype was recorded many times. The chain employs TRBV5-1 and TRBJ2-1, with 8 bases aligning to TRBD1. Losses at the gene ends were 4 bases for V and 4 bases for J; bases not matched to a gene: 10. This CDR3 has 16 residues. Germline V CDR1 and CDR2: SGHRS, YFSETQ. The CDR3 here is CASSPDRGQAYNEQFF. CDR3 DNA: TGCGCCAGCAGCCCAGACAGGGGACAAGCTTACAATGAGCAGTTCTTC.

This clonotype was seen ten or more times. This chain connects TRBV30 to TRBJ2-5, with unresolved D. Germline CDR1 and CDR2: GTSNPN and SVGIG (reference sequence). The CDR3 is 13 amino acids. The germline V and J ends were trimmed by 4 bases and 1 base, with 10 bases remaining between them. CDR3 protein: CAWTGSSQETQYF. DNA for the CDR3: TGTGCCTGGACAGGCAGCTCCCAAGAGACCCAGTACTTC.

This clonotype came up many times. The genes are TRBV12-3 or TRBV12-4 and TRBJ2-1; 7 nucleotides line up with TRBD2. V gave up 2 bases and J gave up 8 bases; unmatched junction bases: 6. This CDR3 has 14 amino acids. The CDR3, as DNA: TGTGCCAGCAGTTTACGGCGGGAGAGCCATGAGCAGTTCTTC. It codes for CASSLRRESHEQFF.

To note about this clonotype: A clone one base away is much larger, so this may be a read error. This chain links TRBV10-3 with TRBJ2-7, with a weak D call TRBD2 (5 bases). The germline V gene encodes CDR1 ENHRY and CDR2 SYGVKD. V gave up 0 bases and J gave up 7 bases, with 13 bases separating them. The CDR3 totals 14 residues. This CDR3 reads CAISESSASREQYF. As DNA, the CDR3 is TGTGCCATCAGTGAGTCTAGCGCCTCAAGGGAGCAGTACTTC.

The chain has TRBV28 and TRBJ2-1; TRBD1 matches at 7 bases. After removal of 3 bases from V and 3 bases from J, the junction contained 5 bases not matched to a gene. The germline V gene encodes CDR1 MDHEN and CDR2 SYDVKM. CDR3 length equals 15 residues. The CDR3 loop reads CASSLPPGGYNEQFF. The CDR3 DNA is TGTGCCAGCAGTTTGCCCCCAGGGGGCTACAATGAGCAGTTCTTC.

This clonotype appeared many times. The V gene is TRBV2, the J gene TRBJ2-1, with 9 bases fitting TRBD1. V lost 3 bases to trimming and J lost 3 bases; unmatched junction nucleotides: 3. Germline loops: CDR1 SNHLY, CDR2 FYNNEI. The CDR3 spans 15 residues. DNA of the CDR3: TGTGCCAGCAGTGACAGACAGGGGGTCTACAATGAGCAGTTCTTC. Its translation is CASSDRQGVYNEQFF.

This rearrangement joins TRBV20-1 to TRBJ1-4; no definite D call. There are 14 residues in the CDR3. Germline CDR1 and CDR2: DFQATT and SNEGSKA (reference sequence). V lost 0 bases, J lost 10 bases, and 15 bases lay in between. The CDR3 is CSARDSRPSGKLFF. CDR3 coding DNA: TGCAGTGCTAGAGATTCGCGGCCTAGTGGAAAACTGTTTTTT.